This TCR beta chain was identified during a study of cytomegalovirus exposure and HLA in healthy donors. Study summary: Researchers found that about 84% of almost 400 genotyped donors fell within the Caucasian-associated ancestry cluster.

With 60 Vbeta and 13 Jbeta primers, the PCR was carried out. The table came from immunoSEQ multiplex PCR; TCRdb's copy has only in-frame clones and leaves some out. The profile shows roughly 150,000 clones, 60% to 80% of them singletons. To note about this clone: Its antigen is not identified.

This CDR3 comprises 14 residues. The V and J ends lost 7 bases and 3 bases, in that order; junction bases with no gene match: 9. In germline, CDR1 is MNHNS, CDR2 SASEGT. Overall study findings and caveats: Roughly uniform depth of sequencing across donors was assumed in presence/absence analyses.

This clonotype originated in a male donor in good health and CMV-seronegative. The rearrangement links TRBV6-1 to TRBJ2-7, with TRBD1 matching over 7 bases. Source material: PBMCs. In DNA form, the CDR3 reads TGTGCCAGCAACGAGCCGGGACAGAGCTACGAGCAGTACTTC. Protein: CASNEPGQSYEQYF.